This T cell receptor beta chain was sequenced in a study of molecular identifiers for immune sequencing clone quantification. With 5 bases removed from V and 9 bases from J, the gap between germline ends came to 10 bases. This CDR3 comprises 12 residues. CDR1 is LGHNT, CDR2 FRNRAP, per germline. Naive CD8 T cells, phenotype CD8+CD4-CCR7+CD45RA+, were sorted. Listed TCR primers, together with previously described methods, were used for the bulk TCR libraries. TCRdb analysed the PCR reads with MiXCR anew, one entry per CDR3 protein. The sample has approximately 680,000 distinct CDR3 sequences, roughly 23% seen once. Regarding the study as a whole: Shared barcodes on identical TCR molecules could underestimate the sizes of highly expanded clones. Even with some 990,000 naive cells present, spiked Jurkat TCR RNA from one cell was reportedly detectable.

A word on this clonotype: Its antigen is not known.

V is TRBV12-5 and J is TRBJ2-2, with D uncertain. The receptor was derived from a human donor in good health. Some libraries in this study had Jurkat cell RNA spiked in. The sequenced material came from naive CD8+ T cells from blood, with Jurkat cell RNA spiked in. The subset here: FACS-sorted CD8+CD4-CCR7+CD45RA+ naive T cells. CDR3 nucleotide sequence: TGTGCTAGTGGTCCGGCGAGCAGGGAGCTGTTTTTT. Translated, it gives CASGPASRELFF.